The rows below give T cell receptor beta chains drawn from one sample of a study of control samples from healthy donors and cancer patients. Method: immunoSEQ multiplex PCR; TCRdb's copy keeps in-frame clones and lacks some. The table lists about 150,000 clones, roughly 88% of them singletons. The sample comprised blood. These receptors were obtained from a man younger than 35 in good health. Each CDR3 is given with its conserved first and last residue. The order of the fields is clone size, D gene, J gene, V gene, CDR3 protein, CDR3 DNA. D genes are given only for firm matches. For some rows the clone size is stated as once, few or many, or as a class when expanded; others skip it.

- | - | TRBJ2-5 | TRBV19 | CASSPIEGTQYF | TGTGCCAGTAGTCCTATAGAGGGGACCCAGTACTTC
once | - | TRBJ2-7 | TRBV7-3 | CASSLNSGGPHEQYF | TGTGCCAGCAGCCTTAATTCGGGGGGCCCCCACGAGCAGTACTTC
- | TRBD1 | TRBJ2-1 | TRBV27 | CASSLLQGAYNEQFF | TGTGCCAGCAGTTTATTGCAGGGGGCTTACAATGAGCAGTTCTTC
- | - | TRBJ1-2 | TRBV5-4 | CASSTQGRYGYTF | TGTGCCAGCAGCACCCAGGGCCGTTATGGCTACACCTTC
- | - | TRBJ1-3 | TRBV5-1 | CASSLGGDRYSGNTIYF | TGCGCCAGCAGCTTGGGTGGGGACCGTTACTCTGGAAACACCATATATTTT
- | TRBD1 | TRBJ1-2 | TRBV7-8 | CASSLVQGGVYGYTF | TGTGCCAGCAGCTTAGTACAGGGGGGAGTCTATGGCTACACCTTC
- | - | TRBJ2-2 | TRBV6-2/TRBV6-3 | CASSSMGRHPIGELFF | TGTGCCAGCAGTTCAATGGGTAGACATCCCATTGGGGAGCTGTTTTTT
- | TRBD1 | TRBJ1-2 | TRBV7-9 | CASSLEQGAGYTF | TGTGCCAGCAGCTTAGAACAGGGGGCTGGCTACACCTTC
- | - | TRBJ2-3 | TRBV7-9 | CASSLESFSTDTQYF | TGTGCCAGCAGCTTAGAGAGCTTTAGCACAGATACGCAGTATTTT
- | TRBD1 | TRBJ1-6 | TRBV13 | CASSLGRGNSPLHF | TGTGCCAGCAGCTTGGGCAGGGGGAATTCACCCCTCCACTTT
- | - | TRBJ2-1 | TRBV3-1/TRBV3-2 | CASSQANRGGQFF | TGTGCCAGCAGCCAAGCAAATAGGGGTGGGCAGTTCTTC
- | - | TRBJ2-1 | TRBV28 | CASYPAASSYNEQFF | TGTGCCAGCTACCCCGCCGCCAGCTCCTACAATGAGCAGTTCTTC
- | - | TRBJ1-5 | TRBV19 | CASSMGQAQPQHF | TGTGCCAGTAGTATGGGACAAGCTCAGCCCCAGCATTTT
- | - | TRBJ1-3 | TRBV6-2/TRBV6-3 | CASSYGGGSGNTIYF | TGTGCCAGCAGTTACGGCGGGGGCTCTGGAAACACCATATATTTT
- | TRBD1 | TRBJ2-7 | TRBV2 | CASSEGGQGAYEQYF | TGTGCCAGCAGTGAAGGGGGACAGGGGGCTTACGAGCAGTACTTC
once | - | TRBJ1-6 | TRBV2 | CASSDSSYNSPLHF | TGTGCCAGCAGTGACAGCTCCTATAATTCACCCCTCCACTTT
- | - | TRBJ2-3 | TRBV30 | CAWSVHSGSTDTQYF | TGTGCCTGGAGTGTACATTCAGGGAGCACAGATACGCAGTATTTT
- | TRBD1 | TRBJ1-6 | TRBV5-6 | CASSSGDSTYNSPLHF | TGTGCCAGCAGCTCGGGGGACAGCACCTATAATTCACCCCTCCACTTT
few | TRBD1 | TRBJ1-5 | TRBV28 | CASSSGQGQPQHF | TGTGCCAGCAGTTCTGGACAGGGACAGCCCCAGCATTTT
- | - | TRBJ1-6 | TRBV11-2 | CASSLGSVQGSSPLHF | TGTGCCAGCAGCTTAGGATCAGTACAGGGAAGCTCACCCCTCCACTTT
- | TRBD2 | TRBJ2-7 | TRBV7-2 | CASGLGGDYFSYEQYF | TGTGCCAGCGGACTAGGAGGGGACTACTTCTCCTACGAGCAGTACTTC